A selection of T cell receptor beta chains follows, all from one sample in a study of blood T cells in healthy people across ages. TCRdb called the 5' RACE reads again in MiXCR, with one record for every CDR3 protein. The sample holds over 1,500,000 distinct CDR3 sequences, around 48% seen once. The sequencing input was blood. The receptors stem from a woman aged 40 to 50 in good health. CDR3s include the opening cysteine and the closing phenylalanine or tryptophan. D genes are given only for firm matches. Where a row states a size, it is once, few, many or the class of an expanded clone; other rows omit it.

clone size	V gene	J gene	D gene	CDR3 protein	CDR3 DNA
few	TRBV20-1	TRBJ2-7	TRBD2	CSACRTSGDPYEQYF	TGCAGTGCTTGTAGGACTAGCGGGGACCCCTACGAGCAGTACTTC
NA	TRBV7-3	TRBJ1-2	NA	CASSLTSGEPYGYTF	TGTGCCAGCAGCCTAACTTCGGGGGAGCCCTATGGCTACACCTTC
NA	TRBV5-5	TRBJ2-3	TRBD1	CASSGVQGARADTQYF	TGTGCCAGCAGCGGAGTCCAGGGGGCCAGGGCAGATACGCAGTATTTT
NA	TRBV10-3	TRBJ2-3	NA	CAISLGEDLTDTQYF	TGTGCCATCAGCCTGGGGGAGGACCTCACAGATACGCAGTATTTT
NA	TRBV4-2	TRBJ2-1	TRBD1	CASSQDLYNRGNEQFF	TGTGCCAGCAGCCAAGATTTGTATAACAGGGGGAATGAGCAGTTCTTC
NA	TRBV7-2	TRBJ2-3	TRBD1	CASSLLDREAFTDTQYF	TGTGCCAGCAGCTTATTGGACAGGGAGGCCTTCACAGATACGCAGTATTTT
NA	TRBV5-1	TRBJ2-7	NA	CASSLDRPYYEQYF	TGCGCCAGCAGCTTGGACAGGCCCTACTACGAGCAGTACTTC
NA	TRBV28	TRBJ1-2	NA	CASSVHYGYTF	TGTGCCAGCTCAGTGCACTATGGCTACACCTTC
NA	TRBV7-2	TRBJ1-1	TRBD1	CASSPTGQGMNTEAFF	TGTGCCAGCAGCCCCACCGGACAGGGAATGAACACTGAAGCTTTCTTT
few	TRBV2	TRBJ2-5	NA	CASSETPRETQYF	TGTGCCAGCAGTGAAACGCCCAGGGAGACCCAGTACTTC
NA	TRBV11-2	TRBJ1-5	NA	CASSLGTESGNQPQHF	TGTGCCAGCAGCTTAGGGACCGAGTCGGGCAATCAGCCCCAGCATTTT
many	TRBV29-1	TRBJ2-1	NA	CSVEDPGPHYNEQFF	TGCAGCGTTGAAGATCCGGGTCCCCACTACAATGAGCAGTTCTTC
NA	TRBV12-3/TRBV12-4	TRBJ2-2	NA	CASRSGMGTGELFF	TGTGCCAGCAGATCAGGGATGGGGACCGGGGAGCTGTTTTTT
NA	TRBV12-3/TRBV12-4	TRBJ2-3	NA	CASSNGGWDTQYF	TGTGCCAGCAGTAACGGGGGTTGGGATACGCAGTATTTT
few	TRBV6-6	TRBJ2-3	NA	CASRSGPGRDTQYF	TGTGCCAGCAGGAGCGGGCCCGGCCGGGATACGCAGTATTTT
NA	TRBV20-1	TRBJ2-5	TRBD1	CRARDREMETQYF	TGCAGGGCCCGGGACAGGGAGATGGAGACCCAGTACTTC
NA	TRBV20-1	TRBJ1-2	NA	CSASVGQNYGYTF	TGCAGTGCATCCGTGGGCCAGAACTATGGCTACACCTTC
NA	TRBV28	TRBJ1-5	NA	CASSFGWGRASNQPQHF	TGTGCCAGCAGTTTTGGGTGGGGTCGGGCTAGCAATCAGCCCCAGCATTTT
few	TRBV28	TRBJ1-2	TRBD1	CASSGTGTGQYGYTF	TGTGCCAGCAGTGGCACCGGGACAGGGCAATATGGCTACACCTTC
NA	TRBV11-1	TRBJ1-2	NA	CASSKDSVNYGYTF	TGTGCCAGCAGTAAGGACAGCGTTAACTATGGCTACACCTTC
NA	TRBV29-1	TRBJ2-7	NA	CSVGDSGLSGQYF	TGCAGCGTTGGAGATTCGGGACTGTCCGGGCAGTACTTC
few	TRBV5-1	TRBJ1-2	NA	CASSLVQGMENGYTF	TGCGCCAGCAGCTTAGTTCAGGGTATGGAGAATGGCTACACCTTC
once	TRBV6-1	TRBJ2-7	TRBD2	CASSELAGVHEQYF	TGTGCCAGCAGTGAATTAGCGGGGGTACACGAGCAGTACTTC
once	TRBV12-5	TRBJ2-2	NA	CASGLTPGTWDLNTGELFF	TGTGCTAGTGGTTTGACCCCAGGGACCTGGGACTTGAACACCGGGGAGCTGTTTTTT
few	TRBV4-1	TRBJ2-7	NA	CASSQEETGYYEQYF	TGCGCCAGCAGCCAAGAAGAGACGGGATACTACGAGCAGTACTTC
few	TRBV20-1	TRBJ2-4	TRBD1	CSALRDRGLKNIQYF	TGCAGTGCACTCCGGGACAGGGGGCTCAAGAACATTCAGTACTTC
NA	TRBV12-3/TRBV12-4	TRBJ2-1	TRBD1	CASSLTGGTTNEQFF	TGTGCCAGCAGCCTCACAGGGGGGACCACCAATGAGCAGTTCTTC
few	TRBV7-2	TRBJ2-5	TRBD1	CASSYAGTGAKETQYF	TGTGCCAGCAGCTACGCCGGGACAGGGGCGAAAGAGACCCAGTACTTC
once	TRBV3-1	TRBJ2-7	TRBD1	CASSQDGQGREQYF	TGTGCCAGCAGCCAAGACGGACAGGGGAGAGAGCAGTACTTC
once	TRBV4-1	TRBJ1-2	NA	CASSDAGTQGFYGYTF	TGCGCCAGCAGCGACGCCGGGACCCAGGGTTTCTATGGCTACACCTTC
NA	TRBV6-5	TRBJ2-7	NA	CASRPRQLPSYEQYF	TGTGCCAGCAGACCTAGACAGCTTCCCTCCTACGAGCAGTACTTC
NA	TRBV10-2	TRBJ1-2	TRBD1	CASSATGTGAYGYTF	TGCGCCAGCAGCGCAACCGGGACAGGGGCATACGGCTACACCTTC
NA	TRBV6-6	TRBJ1-1	NA	CASLGGGNTEAFF	TGTGCCAGCCTCGGGGGGGGCAACACTGAAGCTTTCTTT
NA	TRBV13	TRBJ2-5	TRBD1	CASSFAGTERETQYF	TGTGCCAGCAGCTTCGCCGGGACAGAGAGGGAGACCCAGTACTTC
NA	TRBV4-3	TRBJ1-2	NA	CASSQDSLWAYGYTF	TGCGCCAGCAGCCAAGATAGCTTGTGGGCCTATGGCTACACCTTC
NA	TRBV29-1	TRBJ1-4	TRBD1	CSAGTGPSNEKLFF	TGCAGCGCCGGGACAGGACCTAGTAATGAAAAACTGTTTTTT
few	TRBV10-3	TRBJ2-5	TRBD2	CAISREMSGRGVEETQYF	TGTGCCATCAGCCGGGAAATGAGCGGGCGGGGGGTGGAAGAGACCCAGTACTTC
few	TRBV20-1	TRBJ2-7	NA	CSAPAWGASYEQYF	TGCAGTGCCCCCGCCTGGGGGGCTTCCTACGAGCAGTACTTC
few	TRBV7-2	TRBJ2-4	TRBD1	CASSSPPTGGGGAKNIQYF	TGTGCCAGCAGCTCCCCGCCGACAGGGGGCGGTGGAGCCAAAAACATTCAGTACTTC
NA	TRBV11-2	TRBJ2-1	NA	CASSLFGGLGHEQFF	TGTGCCAGCAGCTTATTTGGAGGGCTGGGCCATGAGCAGTTCTTC
NA	TRBV29-1	TRBJ2-2	TRBD1	CSGQGGPNTGELFF	TGCAGCGGACAGGGGGGACCGAACACCGGGGAGCTGTTTTTT
NA	TRBV14	TRBJ2-7	TRBD1	CASQIGQGAYEQYF	TGTGCCAGCCAAATAGGACAGGGGGCCTACGAGCAGTACTTC
NA	TRBV14	TRBJ2-5	TRBD1	CASSPSWDRRGQETQYF	TGTGCCAGCAGCCCCTCCTGGGACAGGAGGGGACAAGAGACCCAGTACTTC
NA	TRBV28	TRBJ2-7	TRBD1	CASSLGRDRAYEQYF	TGTGCCAGCAGTTTAGGTCGGGACAGGGCCTACGAGCAGTACTTC